These T cell receptor beta chains were read from a single sample in a study of T cells in Graves' hyperthyroidism and ophthalmopathy. TCRdb re-called the multiplex PCR reads with MiXCR, one entry per CDR3 protein. This table holds around 300,000 distinct CDR3 sequences, around 22% found once. The sequenced sample was blood. The receptors were gathered from a man younger than 40 with Graves' ophthalmopathy. CDR3s leave out the opening cysteine and the closing phenylalanine or tryptophan. The order of the fields is V gene, J gene, CDR3 protein.

v_gene: TRBV6-1; j_gene: TRBJ2-4; CDR3aa: ATRDRLAKNIQY
v_gene: TRBV6-1; j_gene: TRBJ1-2; CDR3aa: ASSEVWTDYGYT
v_gene: TRBV28; j_gene: TRBJ2-3; CDR3aa: ASSLRPSDTQY
v_gene: TRBV9; j_gene: TRBJ2-2; CDR3aa: ASGVDLYTGELF
v_gene: TRBV12-3/TRBV12-4; j_gene: TRBJ2-7; CDR3aa: ASSFSRPNEQY
v_gene: TRBV2; j_gene: TRBJ1-3; CDR3aa: ASSGQGTISGNTIY
v_gene: TRBV29-1; j_gene: TRBJ2-1; CDR3aa: SVRQINEQF
v_gene: TRBV6-1; j_gene: TRBJ1-4; CDR3aa: ASGTQEKLF
v_gene: TRBV3-1; j_gene: TRBJ2-1; CDR3aa: ASSQEGTSGYNEQF
v_gene: TRBV29-1; j_gene: TRBJ2-7; CDR3aa: SVGGQGSHEQY
v_gene: TRBV5-1; j_gene: TRBJ2-7; CDR3aa: ASSLWGYEQY
v_gene: TRBV7-3; j_gene: TRBJ2-3; CDR3aa: ASSFVEPYTDTQY
v_gene: TRBV27; j_gene: TRBJ1-2; CDR3aa: ASSPRGTGTAGYT
v_gene: TRBV5-1; j_gene: TRBJ2-2; CDR3aa: ASSLAPGTSGDTGELF
v_gene: TRBV7-3; j_gene: TRBJ2-1; CDR3aa: ASSSLGTGNYNEQF
v_gene: TRBV27; j_gene: TRBJ2-5; CDR3aa: ASSLSTRGETQY
v_gene: TRBV6-1; j_gene: TRBJ1-1; CDR3aa: ASSYKLNTEAF